This T cell receptor beta chain originates from a study of cytotoxic CD8 clonotypes in ibrutinib-treated CLL. V shed 0 bases, J shed 0 bases, and the junction held 8 bases outside the gene matches. This CDR3 comprises 18 residues. Per germline, CDR1 MGHRA and CDR2 YSYEKL. The assay was immunoSEQ multiplex PCR, and TCRdb's table has in-frame clones only and misses some. The sample includes 30,000 to 40,000 clones, approximately 48% of them seen just once. This clone was observed a single time. The receptor's source is a human donor with chronic lymphocytic leukemia. The sequenced sample was PBMCs, obtained before ibrutinib treatment. The chain has TRBV4-1 and TRBJ2-3; 8 bases agree with TRBD2. The CDR3 nucleotides are TGCGCCAGCAGCCAAGATCAGGCTAGCGGGCCTAGCACAGATACGCAGTATTTT. Translating it yields CASSQDQASGPSTDTQYF.